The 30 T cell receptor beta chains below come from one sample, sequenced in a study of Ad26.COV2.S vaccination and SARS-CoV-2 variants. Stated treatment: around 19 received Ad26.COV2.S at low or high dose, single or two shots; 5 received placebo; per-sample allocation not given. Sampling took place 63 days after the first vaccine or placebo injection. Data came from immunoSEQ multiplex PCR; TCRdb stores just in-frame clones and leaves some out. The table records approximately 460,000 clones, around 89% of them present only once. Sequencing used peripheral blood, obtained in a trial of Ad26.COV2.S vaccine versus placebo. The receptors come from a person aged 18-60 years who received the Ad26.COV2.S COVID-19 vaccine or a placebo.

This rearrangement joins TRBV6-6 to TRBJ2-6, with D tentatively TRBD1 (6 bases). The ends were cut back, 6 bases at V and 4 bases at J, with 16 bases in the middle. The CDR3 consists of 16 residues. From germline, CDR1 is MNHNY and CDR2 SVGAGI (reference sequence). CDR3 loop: CASSIQTGRGANVLTF. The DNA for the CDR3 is TGTGCCAGCAGCATCCAAACAGGGCGCGGGGCCAACGTCCTGACTTTC.

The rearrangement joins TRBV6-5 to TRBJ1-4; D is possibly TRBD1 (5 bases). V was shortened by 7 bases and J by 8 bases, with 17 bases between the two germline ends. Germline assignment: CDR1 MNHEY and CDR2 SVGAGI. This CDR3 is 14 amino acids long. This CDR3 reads CASKDSWNEEKLFF. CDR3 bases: TGTGCCAGCAAAGACAGCTGGAACGAAGAAAAACTGTTTTTT.

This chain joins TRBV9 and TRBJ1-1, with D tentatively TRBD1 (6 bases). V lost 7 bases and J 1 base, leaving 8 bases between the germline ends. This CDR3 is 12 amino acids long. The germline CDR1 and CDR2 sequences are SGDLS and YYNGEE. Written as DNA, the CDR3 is TGTGCCAGCCAGGGGAGGAACACTGAAGCTTTCTTT. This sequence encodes CASQGRNTEAFF.

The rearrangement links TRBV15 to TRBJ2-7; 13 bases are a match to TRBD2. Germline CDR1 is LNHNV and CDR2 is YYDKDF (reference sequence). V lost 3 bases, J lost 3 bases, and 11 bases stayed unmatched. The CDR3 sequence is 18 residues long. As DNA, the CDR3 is TGTGCCACCAGCAGGCCGGGACTAGCGGGGAGCCCCGGCTACGAGCAGTACTTC. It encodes CATSRPGLAGSPGYEQYF.

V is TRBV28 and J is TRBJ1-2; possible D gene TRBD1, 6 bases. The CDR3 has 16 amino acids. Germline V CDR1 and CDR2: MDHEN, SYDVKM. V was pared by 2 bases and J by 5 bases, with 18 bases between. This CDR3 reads CASSLTGSGGKYGYTF. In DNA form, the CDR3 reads TGTGCCAGCAGTTTAACAGGGAGTGGGGGGAAGTATGGCTACACCTTC.

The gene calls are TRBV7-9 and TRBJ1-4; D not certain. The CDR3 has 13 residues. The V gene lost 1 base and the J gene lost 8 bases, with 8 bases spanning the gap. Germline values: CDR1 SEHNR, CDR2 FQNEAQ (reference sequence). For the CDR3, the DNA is TGTGCCAGCAGCTTAGTTGGAGGCGAAAAACTGTTTTTT. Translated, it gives CASSLVGGEKLFF.

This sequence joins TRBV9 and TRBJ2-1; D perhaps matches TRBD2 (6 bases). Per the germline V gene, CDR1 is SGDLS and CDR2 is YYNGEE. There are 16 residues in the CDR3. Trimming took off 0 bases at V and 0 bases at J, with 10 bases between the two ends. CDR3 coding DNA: TGTGCCAGCAGCGTAGTCGCGGGGAGCTCCTACAATGAGCAGTTCTTC. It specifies CASSVVAGSSYNEQFF.

The CDR3 bases are TGTGCCAGCTCACCAGGGACTCGATGGTCACCCCTCCACTTT. Protein: CASSPGTRWSPLHF. This chain joins TRBV18 and TRBJ1-6; D might be TRBD1 (5 bases). CDR3 length: 14 amino acids. V dropped 2 bases and J dropped 10 bases, with 12 bases sitting between them. Germline loops: CDR1 KGHSH, CDR2 LQKENI.

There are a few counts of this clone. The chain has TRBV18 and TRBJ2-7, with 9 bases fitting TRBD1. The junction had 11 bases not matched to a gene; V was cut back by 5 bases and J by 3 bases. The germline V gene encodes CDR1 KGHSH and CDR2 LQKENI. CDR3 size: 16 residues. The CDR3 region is CASSTRTGAHNYEQYF. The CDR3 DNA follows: TGTGCCAGCTCAACCCGGACAGGGGCCCACAACTACGAGCAGTACTTC.

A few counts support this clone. CDR3 sequence (DNA): TGTGCCAGCCGGGCCGGGGGATATAATTCACCCCTCCACTTT. As protein: CASRAGGYNSPLHF. V gene TRBV7-9 combines with J gene TRBJ1-6, with D possibly matching TRBD1 (5 bases). Trimming pared 8 bases from V and 4 bases from J, leaving 12 bases between. Germline CDR1 SEHNR, CDR2 FQNEAQ (reference sequence). CDR3 length equals 14 residues.

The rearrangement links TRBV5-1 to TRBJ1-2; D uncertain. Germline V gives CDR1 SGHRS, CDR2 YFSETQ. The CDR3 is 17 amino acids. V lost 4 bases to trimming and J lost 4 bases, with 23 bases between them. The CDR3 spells CASSTGPYAPFAYGYTF. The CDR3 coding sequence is TGCGCCAGCAGCACTGGGCCCTATGCCCCGTTCGCCTATGGCTACACCTTC. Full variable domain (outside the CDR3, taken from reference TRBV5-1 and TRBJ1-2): KAGVTQTPRYLIKTRGQQVTLSCSPISGHRSVSWYQQTPGQGLQFLFEYFSETQRNKGNFPGRFSGRQFSNSRSEMNVSTLELGDSALYLCASSTGPYAPFAYGYTFGSGTRLTVV.

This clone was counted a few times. CDR3 residues: CASSIPTGRPNSGNTIYF. CDR3 sequence (DNA): TGTGCCAGTAGTATACCAACGGGCAGACCCAACTCTGGAAACACCATATATTTT. V usage is TRBV19 and J usage is TRBJ1-3, with no clear D. Germline CDR1 LNHDA, CDR2 SQIVND (reference sequence). Trimming shortened V by 2 bases and J by 0 bases, and 17 bases separated the two germline ends. The CDR3 contains 18 residues. Using reference TRBV19 and TRBJ1-3 for the parts outside the CDR3, the full variable domain is DGGITQSPKYLFRKEGQNVTLSCEQNLNHDAMYWYRQDPGQGLRLIYYSQIVNDFQKGDIAEGYSVSREKKESFPLTVTSAQKNPTAFYLCASSIPTGRPNSGNTIYFGEGSWLTVV.

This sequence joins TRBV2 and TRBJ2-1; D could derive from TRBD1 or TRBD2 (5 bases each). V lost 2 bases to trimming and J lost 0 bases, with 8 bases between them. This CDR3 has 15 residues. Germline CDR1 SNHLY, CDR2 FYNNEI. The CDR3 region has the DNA TGTGCCAGCAGTGAATGGGGGAGCTCCTACAATGAGCAGTTCTTC. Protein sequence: CASSEWGSSYNEQFF. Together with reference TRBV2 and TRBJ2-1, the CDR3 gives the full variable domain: EPEVTQTPSHQVTQMGQEVILRCVPISNHLYFYWYRQILGQKVEFLVSFYNNEISEKSEIFDDQFSVERPDGSNFTLKIRSTKLEDSAMYFCASSEWGSSYNEQFFGPGTRLTVL.

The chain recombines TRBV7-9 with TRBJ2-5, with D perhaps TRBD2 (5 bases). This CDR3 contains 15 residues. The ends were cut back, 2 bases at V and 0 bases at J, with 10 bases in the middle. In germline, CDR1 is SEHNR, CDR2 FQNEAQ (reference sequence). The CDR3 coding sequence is TGTGCCAGCAGCTTACCGGGGTGGTACCAAGAGACCCAGTACTTC. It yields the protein CASSLPGWYQETQYF.

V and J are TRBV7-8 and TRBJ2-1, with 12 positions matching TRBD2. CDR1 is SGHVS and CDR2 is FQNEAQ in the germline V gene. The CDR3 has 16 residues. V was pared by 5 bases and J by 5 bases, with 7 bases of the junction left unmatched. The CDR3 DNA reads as TGTGCCAGCAGCCCGAAGGGACTAGCGGGCCACAATGAGCAGTTCTTC. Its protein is CASSPKGLAGHNEQFF.

This chain's CDR3 is CASSPRQGAYTEAFF. DNA for the CDR3: TGTGCCAGCAGTCCAAGACAGGGGGCGTACACTGAAGCTTTCTTT. The chain employs TRBV6-2 or TRBV6-3 and TRBJ1-1, with 10 bases fitting TRBD1. The V and J ends lost 5 bases and 3 bases, in that order; junction bases with no gene match: 6. Germline V lookup: CDR1 MNHEY, CDR2 SVGEGT. The CDR3 extends over 15 amino acids.

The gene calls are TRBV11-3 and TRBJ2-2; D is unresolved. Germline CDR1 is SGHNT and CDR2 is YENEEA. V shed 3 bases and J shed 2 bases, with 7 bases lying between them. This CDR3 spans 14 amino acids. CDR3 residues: CASSFGINTGELFF. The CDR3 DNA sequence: TGTGCCAGCAGCTTTGGGATTAACACCGGGGAGCTGTTTTTT.

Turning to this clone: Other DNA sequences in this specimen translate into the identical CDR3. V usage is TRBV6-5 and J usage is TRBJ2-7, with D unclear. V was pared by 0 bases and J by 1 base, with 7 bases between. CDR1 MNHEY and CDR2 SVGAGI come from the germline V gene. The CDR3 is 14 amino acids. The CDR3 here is CASSYSLGSYEQYF. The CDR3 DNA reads TGTGCCAGCAGTTACTCTCTGGGATCCTACGAGCAGTACTTC.

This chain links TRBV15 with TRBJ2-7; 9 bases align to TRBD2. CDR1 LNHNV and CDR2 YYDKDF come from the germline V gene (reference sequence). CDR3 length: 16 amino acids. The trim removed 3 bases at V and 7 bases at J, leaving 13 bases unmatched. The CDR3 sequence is CATSRAQGSGGLEQYF. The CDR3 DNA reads TGTGCCACCAGCAGGGCCCAGGGTAGCGGGGGTCTGGAGCAGTACTTC.

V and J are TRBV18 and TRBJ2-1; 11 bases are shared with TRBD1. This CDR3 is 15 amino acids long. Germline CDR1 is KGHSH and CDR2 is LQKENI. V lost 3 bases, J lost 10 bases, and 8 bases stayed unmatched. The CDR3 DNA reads TGTGCCAGCTCACCGGCAAGAGGACAGGGGGCGGAGCAGTTCTTC. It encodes CASSPARGQGAEQFF.

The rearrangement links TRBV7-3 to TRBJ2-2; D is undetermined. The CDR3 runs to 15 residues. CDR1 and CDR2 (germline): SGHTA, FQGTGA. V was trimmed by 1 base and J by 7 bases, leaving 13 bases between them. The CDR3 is CASSLKGLSGGELFF. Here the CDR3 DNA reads TGTGCCAGCAGCTTAAAGGGCCTTTCGGGCGGGGAGCTGTTTTTT.

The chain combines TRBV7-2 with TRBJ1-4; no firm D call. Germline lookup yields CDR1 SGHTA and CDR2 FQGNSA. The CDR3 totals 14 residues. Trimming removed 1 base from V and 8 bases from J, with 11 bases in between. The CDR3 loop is CASSLGGGIEKLFF. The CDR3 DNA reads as TGTGCCAGCAGCTTAGGTGGAGGGATAGAAAAACTGTTTTTT.

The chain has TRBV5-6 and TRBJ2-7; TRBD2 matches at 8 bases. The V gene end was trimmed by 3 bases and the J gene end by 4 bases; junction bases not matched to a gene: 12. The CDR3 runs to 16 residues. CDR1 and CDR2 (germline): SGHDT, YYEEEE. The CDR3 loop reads CASSSWGAGDLYEQYF. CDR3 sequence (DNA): TGTGCCAGCAGCTCCTGGGGAGCGGGGGACCTTTACGAGCAGTACTTC.

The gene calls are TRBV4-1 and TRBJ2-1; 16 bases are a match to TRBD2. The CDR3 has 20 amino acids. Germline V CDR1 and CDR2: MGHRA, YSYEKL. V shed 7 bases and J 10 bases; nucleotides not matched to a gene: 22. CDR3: CASTTLGLAGGGNQSREQFF. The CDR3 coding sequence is TGCGCCAGCACCACTTTGGGACTAGCGGGAGGGGGGAATCAATCGCGCGAGCAGTTCTTC.

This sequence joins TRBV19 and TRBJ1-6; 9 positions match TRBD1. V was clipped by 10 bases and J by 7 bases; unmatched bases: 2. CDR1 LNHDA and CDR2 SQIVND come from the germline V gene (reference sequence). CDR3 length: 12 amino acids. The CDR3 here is CATGTGNSPLHF. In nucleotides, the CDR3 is TGTGCCACCGGGACAGGGAATTCACCCCTCCACTTT. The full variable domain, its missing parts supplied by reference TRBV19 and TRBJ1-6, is DGGITQSPKYLFRKEGQNVTLSCEQNLNHDAMYWYRQDPGQGLRLIYYSQIVNDFQKGDIAEGYSVSREKKESFPLTVTSAQKNPTAFYLCATGTGNSPLHFGNGTRLTVT.

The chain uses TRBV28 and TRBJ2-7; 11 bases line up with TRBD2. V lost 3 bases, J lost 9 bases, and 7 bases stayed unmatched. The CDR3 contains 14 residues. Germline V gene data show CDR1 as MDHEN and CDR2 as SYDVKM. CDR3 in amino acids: CASSFGTSGRGQYF. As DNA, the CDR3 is TGTGCCAGCAGTTTCGGGACTAGCGGACGCGGGCAGTACTTC.

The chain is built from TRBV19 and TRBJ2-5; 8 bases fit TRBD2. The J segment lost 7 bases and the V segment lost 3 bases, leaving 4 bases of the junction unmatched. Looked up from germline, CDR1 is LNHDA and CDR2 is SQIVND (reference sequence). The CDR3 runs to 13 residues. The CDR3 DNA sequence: TGTGCCAGTAGTATCCCGGCGGGGGGGACCCAGTACTTC. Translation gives CASSIPAGGTQYF.

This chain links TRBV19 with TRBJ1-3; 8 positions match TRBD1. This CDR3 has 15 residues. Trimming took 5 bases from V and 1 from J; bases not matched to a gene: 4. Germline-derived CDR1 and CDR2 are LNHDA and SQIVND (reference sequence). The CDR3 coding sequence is TGTGCCAGTAGTCGCAGGGGGCAGTCTGGAAACACCATATATTTT. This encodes CASSRRGQSGNTIYF.

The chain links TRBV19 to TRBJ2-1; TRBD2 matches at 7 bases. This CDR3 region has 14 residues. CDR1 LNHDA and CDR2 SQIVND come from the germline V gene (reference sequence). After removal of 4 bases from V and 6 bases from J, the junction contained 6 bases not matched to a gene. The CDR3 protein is CASSTGDYSNEQFF. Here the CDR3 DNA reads TGTGCCAGTAGTACGGGGGACTACTCCAATGAGCAGTTCTTC.

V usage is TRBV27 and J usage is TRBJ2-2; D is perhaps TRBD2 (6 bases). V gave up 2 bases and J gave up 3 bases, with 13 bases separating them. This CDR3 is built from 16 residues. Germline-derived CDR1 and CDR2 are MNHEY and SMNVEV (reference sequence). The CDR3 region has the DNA TGTGCCAGCAGTTTAATTTGGGGGGTTGACACCGGGGAGCTGTTTTTT. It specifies CASSLIWGVDTGELFF.